Listed below are T cell receptor beta chains from one sample, sequenced in a study of cytomegalovirus exposure and HLA in healthy donors. Generated by immunoSEQ multiplex PCR, the TCRdb table keeps only in-frame clones and is missing some. The table records around 110,000 clones, around three quarters of them present only once. Specimen: PBMCs. The receptors here all came from a man between 25 and 39 years old in good health and CMV-seropositive. CDR3s include the opening cysteine and the closing phenylalanine or tryptophan. D genes are given only for firm matches. Expanded clones are given a class, and other clones once, few, many or no size at all.

j_call clone_size v_call d_call cdr3_aa cdr3_nt
TRBJ2-2 - TRBV6-5 - CASTRTVRNKRELFF TGTGCCAGCACCCGGACTGTAAGGAACAAGCGGGAGCTGTTTTTT
TRBJ1-1 few TRBV2 - CASREQGRATEAFF TGTGCCAGCAGAGAGCAGGGCAGGGCCACTGAAGCTTTCTTT
TRBJ2-5 - TRBV9 - CASSEEAQYF TGTGCCAGCTCTGAGGAGGCCCAGTACTTC
TRBJ2-1 - TRBV10-3 - CAISGDRDSYNEQFF TGTGCCATCAGTGGAGACAGAGATTCCTACAATGAGCAGTTCTTC
TRBJ2-2 - TRBV9 TRBD2 CASSPDGLAGYTGELFF TGTGCCAGCAGCCCAGATGGGTTAGCGGGCTACACCGGGGAGCTGTTTTTT
TRBJ2-7 - TRBV10-3 - CAISESTVQYEQYF TGTGCCATCAGTGAGTCGACAGTCCAATACGAGCAGTACTTC
TRBJ2-3 - TRBV25-1 TRBD2 CASRGRGSTDTQYF TGTGCCAGCAGGGGGAGGGGTAGCACAGATACGCAGTATTTT
TRBJ2-3 - TRBV7-2 - CASAVGPGDTQYF TGTGCCAGCGCCGTGGGCCCCGGAGATACGCAGTATTTT
TRBJ1-1 - TRBV28 TRBD1 CASSLVQGAYTEAFF TGTGCCAGCAGTTTGGTACAGGGGGCATACACTGAAGCTTTCTTT
TRBJ2-1 once TRBV7-2 TRBD2 CASSPTSGASYNEQFF TGTGCCAGCAGCCCAACTAGCGGGGCCTCCTACAATGAGCAGTTCTTC
TRBJ2-2 - TRBV4-1 TRBD1 CASTPSGTGDDGELFF TGCGCCAGCACCCCCTCGGGGACAGGGGACGACGGGGAGCTGTTTTTT
TRBJ1-2 few TRBV7-2 - CASSLYQGQGYTF TGTGCCAGCAGCTTGTATCAGGGGCAAGGCTACACCTTC
TRBJ2-7 - TRBV9 - CASSAEGYTYEQYF TGTGCCAGCAGCGCGGAGGGGTACACCTACGAGCAGTACTTC
TRBJ2-2 - TRBV30 - CAWMRSPNTGELFF TGTGCCTGGATGCGTAGCCCGAACACCGGGGAGCTGTTTTTT
TRBJ1-3 - TRBV4-3 TRBD1 CASSQDPTGQGLFTSGNTIYF TGCGCCAGCAGCCAAGATCCTACCGGACAGGGGCTATTCACCTCTGGAAACACCATATATTTT
TRBJ2-5 - TRBV11-3 TRBD2 CASSFGGTQETQYF TGTGCCAGCAGCTTCGGGGGGACTCAAGAGACCCAGTACTTC
TRBJ2-7 - TRBV30 TRBD1 CAWSGGLRGLPYEQYF TGTGCCTGGAGTGGGGGGCTTAGGGGGCTTCCCTACGAGCAGTACTTC
TRBJ1-2 - TRBV18 TRBD1 CASSPRTGSNYGYTF TGTGCCAGCTCACCACGGACAGGGAGTAACTATGGCTACACCTTC
TRBJ1-2 - TRBV10-3 TRBD1 CAISEKDGTGSGYTF TGTGCCATCAGTGAAAAAGACGGGACAGGTTCCGGCTACACCTTC
TRBJ2-1 - TRBV5-1 - CASSPSGGGGYNEQFF TGCGCCAGCAGCCCGTCGGGGGGAGGGGGGTACAATGAGCAGTTCTTC
TRBJ1-4 few TRBV23-1 TRBD1 CASSQLQGVAEKLFF TGCGCCAGCAGTCAACTACAGGGGGTTGCGGAAAAACTGTTTTTT
TRBJ1-2 once TRBV4-2 - CASSPTLPDRTGGYTF TGTGCCAGCAGCCCCACCCTGCCCGACAGGACTGGCGGCTACACCTTC
TRBJ1-2 - TRBV30 - CAWSVSAGGYTF TGTGCCTGGAGTGTAAGCGCCGGAGGCTACACCTTC
TRBJ1-2 - TRBV7-3 TRBD1 CASSYRTGGNYGYTF TGTGCCAGCAGCTATCGGACAGGGGGCAACTATGGCTACACCTTC
TRBJ1-2 - TRBV6-6 - CASGTGFYGYTF TGTGCCAGCGGAACAGGGTTCTATGGCTACACCTTC
TRBJ2-1 - TRBV19 TRBD1 CASSIAGRGNNEQFF TGTGCCAGTAGTATAGCGGGCAGGGGGAACAATGAGCAGTTCTTC
TRBJ1-2 - TRBV5-1 TRBD1 CASSLEGQAYGYTF TGCGCCAGCAGCTTGGAGGGACAGGCATATGGCTACACCTTC
TRBJ2-1 - TRBV7-3 TRBD1 CASSLLTGGARNEQFF TGTGCCAGCAGCTTACTGACAGGGGGCGCACGCAATGAGCAGTTCTTC
TRBJ2-7 - TRBV21-1 - CASSKGHSGDYEQYF TGTGCCAGCAGCAAGGGGCATTCGGGGGACTACGAGCAGTACTTC